Listed below are T cell receptor beta chains from one sample, sequenced in a study of T-cell reconstitution after alpha-beta-depleted transplantation in children. TCRdb reanalysed the PCR reads using MiXCR and keeps one entry per CDR3 protein. Among approximately 980,000 distinct CDR3 sequences listed, about 31% were seen once. The source material was PBMCs, mostly from graft donor cells, sampled 360 days after TCRalphabeta/CD19-depleted stem cell transplant. These receptors all come from a boy in the first two years of life who had a stem cell transplant for SCID, so the T cells may come from the graft donor. Both conserved end residues are part of each CDR3. Each record gives: CDR3 length, J gene, D gene, clone size, V gene, CDR3 DNA, CDR3 protein. D genes are given only for firm matches. Some rows have no size entry. The others give once, few or many, or a class for an expanded clone.

14 | TRBJ2-7 | NA | NA | TRBV7-9 | TGTGCCAGCAGCGACGGAGACACCGAGTACGAGCAGTACTTC | CASSDGDTEYEQYF
14 | TRBJ2-3 | NA | NA | TRBV5-1 | TGCGCCAGCAGCTTGGTCAGGTACACAGATACGCAGTATTTT | CASSLVRYTDTQYF
14 | TRBJ2-5 | NA | NA | TRBV20-1 | TGCAGTGCTAGAGATTGGGGGGTTCGGGAGACCCAGTACTTC | CSARDWGVRETQYF
14 | TRBJ2-2 | TRBD1 | many | TRBV7-2 | TGTGCCAGCCGGACAGGGGCGGACACCGGGGAGCTGTTTTTT | CASRTGADTGELFF
13 | TRBJ2-3 | NA | NA | TRBV20-1 | TGCAGTACCGGATCATCTCCGGCAGATACGCAGTATTTT | CSTGSSPADTQYF
15 | TRBJ1-6 | TRBD1 | few | TRBV5-5 | TGTGCCAGCAGTTTAGCCGGGACAGGGGGAGCGGCTCTCCACTTT | CASSLAGTGGAALHF
15 | TRBJ2-4 | NA | few | TRBV7-9 | TGTGCCAGCAGCTCCCTCTACAAGGGAAAAAACATTCAGTACTTC | CASSSLYKGKNIQYF
16 | TRBJ2-7 | NA | NA | TRBV25-1 | TGTGCCAGCAGTGACACCGCACAGGGATTCGGTCTGGAGCAGTACTTC | CASSDTAQGFGLEQYF
15 | TRBJ2-5 | NA | NA | TRBV5-1 | TGCGCCAGCAGCACGACGGGGTTGCCACAAGAGACCCAGTACTTC | CASSTTGLPQETQYF
15 | TRBJ2-3 | NA | NA | TRBV10-1 | TGCGCCAGCAGTGGGGCCGTAATGGCGACAGATACGCAGTATTTT | CASSGAVMATDTQYF
13 | TRBJ1-1 | NA | few | TRBV5-6 | TGTGCCAGCAGCTTGGCTGGGTTCACTGAAGCTTTCTTT | CASSLAGFTEAFF
14 | TRBJ2-4 | TRBD1 | few | TRBV18 | TGTGCCAGCTCACCGCCGACAGGGGGAAACATTCAGTACTTC | CASSPPTGGNIQYF
14 | TRBJ2-5 | NA | few | TRBV15 | TGTGCCACCAGCACAGAACTAGCCCCAGAGACCCAGTACTTC | CATSTELAPETQYF
15 | TRBJ2-7 | NA | many | TRBV5-8 | TGTGCCAGCAGCCCGCTAACCGCAGGGGCCTACGAGCAGTACTTC | CASSPLTAGAYEQYF
14 | TRBJ2-5 | NA | NA | TRBV12-3/TRBV12-4 | TGTGCCAGCAGTCACCGGGACGGCCAAGAGACCCAGTACTTC | CASSHRDGQETQYF
18 | TRBJ2-3 | TRBD1 | NA | TRBV5-6 | TGTGCCAGCAGCACCGCGGGACAGGGATCCTCTAGCACAGATACGCAGTATTTT | CASSTAGQGSSSTDTQYF
15 | TRBJ2-7 | TRBD1 | NA | TRBV7-2 | TGTGCCAGCAGCCTGGACAGGGGGACCTACTACGAGCAGTACTTC | CASSLDRGTYYEQYF
16 | TRBJ1-2 | NA | few | TRBV5-1 | TGCGCCAGCAGCCGGGTCCGACCTGGATCGGAAGATGGCTACACCTTC | CASSRVRPGSEDGYTF
13 | TRBJ2-7 | NA | NA | TRBV6-1 | TGTGCCAGCAGTCGCTCAGGGTCCAGCGAGCAGTACTTC | CASSRSGSSEQYF
15 | TRBJ1-1 | NA | once | TRBV12-3/TRBV12-4 | TGTGCCAGCAGTTATTTGCAGGGTTCGGGGACTGAAGCTTTCTTT | CASSYLQGSGTEAFF
13 | TRBJ2-1 | NA | few | TRBV11-2 | TGTGCCAGCAGCTTAGGGGGCCAGATTGAGCAGTTCTTC | CASSLGGQIEQFF
15 | TRBJ2-7 | NA | NA | TRBV4-1 | TGCGCCAGCAGCCAAGATCGGGGAAAGTTCAGCGAGCAGTACTTC | CASSQDRGKFSEQYF
13 | TRBJ2-7 | NA | NA | TRBV27 | TGTGCCAGCAGCCCGGGGGGACACGACGAGCAGTACTTC | CASSPGGHDEQYF
13 | TRBJ2-1 | TRBD1 | NA | TRBV20-1 | TGCAGTGCTGAAACGGGACAGGGAAATGAGCAGTTCTTC | CSAETGQGNEQFF
13 | TRBJ1-1 | NA | few | TRBV28 | TGTGCCAGCAGTTCCCCGGACAGCTCTGAAGCTTTCTTT | CASSSPDSSEAFF
12 | TRBJ1-2 | TRBD1 | few | TRBV9 | TGTGCCAGCAGCGGACAGGGATCCGGCTACACCTTC | CASSGQGSGYTF
13 | TRBJ2-5 | NA | few | TRBV6-1 | TGTGCCAGCAGCTCCGACACCCACGGGGCCCAGTACTTC | CASSSDTHGAQYF
15 | TRBJ1-1 | TRBD1 | NA | TRBV19 | TGTGCCAGTAGTAGCACCGGGACAGGGGCTTCTGAAGCTTTCTTT | CASSSTGTGASEAFF
12 | TRBJ1-2 | NA | few | TRBV20-1 | TGCAGTGCGCGACAGGACCTCTATGGCTACACCTTC | CSARQDLYGYTF
16 | TRBJ2-5 | NA | NA | TRBV12-3/TRBV12-4 | TGTGCCAGCAGTCCCCCGGGACTCCATGTGAAAGAGACCCAGTACTTC | CASSPPGLHVKETQYF
14 | TRBJ1-1 | TRBD1 | NA | TRBV7-9 | TGTGCCAGCACCCGGGACAGGGTGGACACTGAAGCTTTCTTT | CASTRDRVDTEAFF
13 | TRBJ2-7 | NA | NA | TRBV12-3/TRBV12-4 | TGTGCCAGCAGTTTGGGGGTAACGCAGGAGCAGTACTTC | CASSLGVTQEQYF
14 | TRBJ2-1 | NA | few | TRBV12-3/TRBV12-4 | TGTGCCAGCAGTTTAAGGGACCGACGCGATGAGCAGTTCTTC | CASSLRDRRDEQFF
15 | TRBJ2-7 | NA | few | TRBV5-1 | TGCGCCAGCAGCTTGGGCAGGGCCAATTCCTACGAGCAGTACTTC | CASSLGRANSYEQYF
15 | TRBJ1-5 | NA | few | TRBV27 | TGTGCCAGCAGTTTTTCAGGGTCGGGAGGTCAGCCCCAGCATTTT | CASSFSGSGGQPQHF
15 | TRBJ1-6 | NA | few | TRBV5-1 | TGCGCCAGCAGTTCACGGCAGGGCTATAATTCACCCCTCCACTTT | CASSSRQGYNSPLHF
13 | TRBJ2-7 | NA | NA | TRBV28 | TGTGCCAGCAGTCCGGACAGCTACTACGAGCAGTACTTC | CASSPDSYYEQYF
12 | TRBJ2-1 | NA | NA | TRBV28 | TGTGCCAGCAGCTTCGTCTGGCATGAGCAGTTCTTC | CASSFVWHEQFF
18 | TRBJ2-3 | NA | NA | TRBV4-2 | TGTGCCAGCAGCCACCCATCGGGGTTAGGGCCTAGCACAGATACGCAGTATTTT | CASSHPSGLGPSTDTQYF
14 | TRBJ2-5 | NA | NA | TRBV20-1 | TGCAGTGCAAGGGGGACTCCCCCTTCGCGGACCCAGTACTTC | CSARGTPPSRTQYF